These 30 T cell receptor beta chains were sequenced from one sample in a study of blood T cell repertoires in COVID-19. Assay: immunoSEQ multiplex PCR; the TCRdb copy retains only in-frame clones and omits some. The sample shows 150,000 to 200,000 clones, 75% to 85% of them seen only once. The specimen sequenced was PBMCs or T cells enriched from blood (not recorded which). All receptors derive from a man aged 35-49 years who had recovered from COVID-19.

For this clone: A much bigger clone sits one base away, suggesting this may be a read error. The same CDR3 can be traced to other DNA sequences in this sample. The J gene is TRBJ1-1, the V gene TRBV5-4; D not resolved. Germline-derived CDR1 and CDR2 are SGHNT and YYREEE (reference sequence). Trimming removed 0 bases at V and 1 base at J, with 7 bases between. This CDR3 is built from 14 residues. In nucleotides, the CDR3 is TGTGCCAGCAGCTTGGTTGGCGGGAACACTGAAGCTTTCTTT. Translated, it gives CASSLVGGNTEAFF.

The chain joins TRBV5-6 to TRBJ2-1; 14 bases fit TRBD2. Germline lookup yields CDR1 SGHDT and CDR2 YYEEEE. CDR3 length equals 15 residues. V shed 2 bases, J shed 9 bases, and the junction held 4 bases outside the gene matches. Here the CDR3 DNA reads TGTGCCAGCAGCTTTGGACTAGCGGGGGGAGGTGAGCAGTTCTTC. Its translation is CASSFGLAGGGEQFF.

The V call is TRBV21-1, the J call TRBJ2-7; TRBD1, as called in the table, went unchecked against the DNA. TRBV21-1 is classified as a pseudogene. This CDR3 comprises 14 residues. In DNA, the CDR3 is TGTGCCAGCAGCAAGTGTGACATATCCTACGAGCAGTACGTC. This encodes CASSKCDISYEQYV.

This clone was seen just once. This chain connects TRBV30 to TRBJ1-3, with TRBD1 matching 7 bases. The CDR3 contains 15 residues. V was pared by 5 bases and J by 4 bases, with 11 bases of the junction left unmatched. Per germline, CDR1 GTSNPN and CDR2 SVGIG (reference sequence). Here the CDR3 reads CAWGSRQGQGNTIYF. CDR3 nucleotide sequence: TGTGCCTGGGGATCCCGACAGGGCCAAGGAAACACCATATATTTT.

The table lists this clone with a few counts. The chain employs TRBV5-1 and TRBJ1-1, with 7 bases aligning to TRBD1. Germline V gene sequence: CDR1 SGHRS, CDR2 YFSETQ. This CDR3 has 14 residues. J gave up 6 bases and V 4 bases, and 9 bases lay outside the gene matches. CDR3 sequence (DNA): TGCGCCAGCAGCGCGACACAGGGGTGGGCTGAAGCTTTCTTT. Its translation is CASSATQGWAEAFF.

This chain uses TRBV9 with TRBJ1-1; D perhaps matches TRBD1 (6 bases). V was trimmed by 2 bases and J by 1 base, leaving 12 bases between them. The CDR3 is made up of 15 amino acids. From germline, CDR1 is SGDLS and CDR2 YYNGEE. Here the CDR3 reads CASSVGGGANTEAFF. DNA for the CDR3: TGTGCCAGCAGCGTGGGTGGGGGGGCGAACACTGAAGCTTTCTTT. Full variable domain (missing parts from reference TRBV9 and TRBJ1-1): DSGVTQTPKHLITATGQRVTLRCSPRSGDLSVYWYQQSLDQGLQFLIQYYNGEERAKGNILERFSAQQFPDLHSELNLSSLELGDSALYFCASSVGGGANTEAFFGQGTRLTVV.

The chain couples TRBV19 to TRBJ2-7; 8 bases align to TRBD1. Germline V gene data show CDR1 as LNHDA and CDR2 as SQIVND (reference sequence). The trim removed 4 bases at V and 7 bases at J, leaving 6 bases unmatched. The CDR3 covers 13 residues. CDR3 loop: CASSNRQGIEQYF. CDR3 DNA sequence: TGTGCCAGTAGTAACCGACAGGGGATTGAGCAGTACTTC. The complete variable domain, with remaining parts taken from reference TRBV19 and TRBJ2-7, reads DGGITQSPKYLFRKEGQNVTLSCEQNLNHDAMYWYRQDPGQGLRLIYYSQIVNDFQKGDIAEGYSVSREKKESFPLTVTSAQKNPTAFYLCASSNRQGIEQYFGPGTRLTVT.

This clone was observed a single time. This sequence joins TRBV2 and TRBJ2-3; D gene unclear. Between the trimmed V and J ends, which lost 6 bases and 6 bases, there was a span of 10 bases. CDR3 length: 12 residues. The V gene's germline CDR1 is SNHLY and CDR2 FYNNEI. This CDR3 reads CASSLLYDTQYF. Here the CDR3 DNA reads TGTGCCAGCAGCCTTCTCTACGATACGCAGTATTTT.

This clone appeared a few times. CDR3 residues: CASSLAGVSRGELFF. The CDR3 nucleotides are TGTGCCAGCAGTTTAGCGGGGGTCTCACGTGGGGAGCTGTTTTTT. The chain links TRBV28 to TRBJ2-2; 7 bases are a match to TRBD2. Germline assignment: CDR1 MDHEN and CDR2 SYDVKM. The V gene end was trimmed by 2 bases and the J gene end by 8 bases; junction bases not matched to a gene: 8. This CDR3 is 15 amino acids long. Full variable domain (missing parts from reference TRBV28 and TRBJ2-2): DVKVTQSSRYLVKRTGEKVFLECVQDMDHENMFWYRQDPGLGLRLIYFSYDVKMKEKGDIPEGYSVSREKKERFSLILESASTNQTSMYLCASSLAGVSRGELFFGEGSRLTVL.

The chain carries TRBV20-1 and TRBJ1-2, with a weak D call TRBD1 (6 bases). V lost 3 bases and J lost 6, with 8 bases in between. There are 11 residues in the CDR3. Germline V gene sequence: CDR1 DFQATT, CDR2 SNEGSKA (reference sequence). This chain's CDR3 is CSASPGDGYTF. The CDR3 DNA reads TGCAGTGCTAGTCCAGGGGATGGCTACACCTTC.

The chain carries TRBV11-3 and TRBJ2-1; 7 bases agree with TRBD1. V shed 5 bases, J shed 4 bases, and the junction held 11 bases outside the gene matches. This CDR3 region has 16 residues. CDR1 and CDR2 (germline): SGHNT, YENEEA. The CDR3 DNA is TGTGCCAGCAGCCCCGAGACAGGGATACCGTACAATGAGCAGTTCTTC. It yields the protein CASSPETGIPYNEQFF.

The chain combines TRBV14 with TRBJ1-4, with 8 bases aligning to TRBD1. The CDR3 runs 17 residues. The V gene end was trimmed by 1 base and the J gene end by 6 bases; junction bases not matched to a gene: 10. The germline CDR1 and CDR2 sequences are SGHDN and FVKESK. CDR3 DNA sequence: TGTGCCAGCAGCCAAGTGGGACAGGCGCTTCTCCATGAAAAACTGTTTTTT. It is translated as CASSQVGQALLHEKLFF.

This clone occurred a few times. The CDR3 DNA reads TGCAGCGCGGCCCCAGGGGGCGATCAGCCCCAGCATTTT. Translation: CSAAPGGDQPQHF. The gene calls are TRBV29-1 and TRBJ1-5, with 8 bases that match TRBD1. This CDR3 has 13 amino acids. The germline V gene encodes CDR1 SQVTM and CDR2 ANQGSEA. V was pared by 7 bases and J by 5 bases, with 7 bases of the junction left unmatched.

This rearrangement joins TRBV7-2 to TRBJ1-2; 9 nucleotides match TRBD1. The CDR3 contains 16 residues. Unmatched junction bases numbered 12, after V lost 5 bases and J lost 5 bases. Germline V gene data show CDR1 as SGHTA and CDR2 as FQGNSA. The CDR3, as DNA: TGTGCCAGCAGCCCGACCCCAGGACAGGGGTTATATGGCTACACCTTC. Encoded protein: CASSPTPGQGLYGYTF.

This clone came up once. This sequence joins TRBV7-3 and TRBJ1-2; no clear D. Trimming removed 2 bases from V and 7 bases from J, with 11 bases in between. This CDR3 is 13 amino acids long. The germline V gene has CDR1 SGHTA and CDR2 FQGTGA. The CDR3 reads CASSLSFGSGYTF. The CDR3, as DNA: TGTGCCAGCAGCTTATCGTTCGGGAGTGGCTACACCTTC.

This clone was observed once. V is TRBV18 and J is TRBJ1-5, with 9 bases fitting TRBD1. The CDR3 is 14 residues long. The germline V gene has CDR1 KGHSH and CDR2 LQKENI. The ends lost 6 bases at V and 4 bases at J; junction bases unmatched: 4. The CDR3 loop is CASSLGQGNQPQHF. The CDR3 coding sequence is TGTGCCAGCTCTTTGGGACAGGGTAATCAGCCCCAGCATTTT.

V gene TRBV6-6 combines with J gene TRBJ2-1; tentatively, D is TRBD2 (6 bases). The length of the CDR3 is 16 residues. Between the trimmed V and J ends, which lost 2 bases and 0 bases, there was a span of 11 bases. Germline V lookup: CDR1 MNHNY, CDR2 SVGAGI (reference sequence). The CDR3 here is CASSYGSGLSYNEQFF. The CDR3 DNA reads TGTGCCAGCAGTTACGGGAGCGGGCTCTCCTACAATGAGCAGTTCTTC.

The rearrangement joins TRBV5-1 to TRBJ1-2; tentatively, D is TRBD1 (5 bases). The CDR3 runs 14 residues. Germline V gene sequence: CDR1 SGHRS, CDR2 YFSETQ. V lost 0 bases, J lost 0 bases, and 6 bases lay in between. CDR3 amino acids: CASSLDRTNYGYTF. The CDR3 DNA sequence: TGCGCCAGCAGCTTGGACAGGACTAACTATGGCTACACCTTC.

V gene TRBV9 combines with J gene TRBJ2-7; 10 bases are shared with TRBD1. J gave up 0 bases and V 3 bases, and 3 bases lay outside the gene matches. Germline CDR1 SGDLS, CDR2 YYNGEE. The CDR3 contains 15 residues. The CDR3 region is CASSADRGTSYEQYF. CDR3 nucleotides: TGTGCCAGCAGCGCGGACAGGGGGACCTCCTACGAGCAGTACTTC.

V is TRBV30 and J is TRBJ2-1; perhaps TRBD2 as D (6 bases). Per germline, CDR1 GTSNPN and CDR2 SVGIG (reference sequence). Trimming stripped 3 bases from V and 0 bases from J, with 12 bases between. This CDR3 has 15 residues. CDR3 sequence reads: CAWSGGDSSYNEQFF. In DNA form, the CDR3 reads TGTGCCTGGAGCGGCGGGGATAGCTCCTACAATGAGCAGTTCTTC.

The chain employs TRBV19 and TRBJ2-5; D is perhaps TRBD1 (5 bases). Between the trimmed V and J ends, which lost 5 bases and 5 bases, there was a span of 12 bases. The CDR3 covers 13 residues. Germline V gives CDR1 LNHDA, CDR2 SQIVND (reference sequence). CDR3 residues: CASSSQGHETQYF. CDR3 nucleotides: TGTGCCAGTAGTTCGCAGGGCCACGAGACCCAGTACTTC.

This chain uses TRBV2 with TRBJ2-1, with a tentative D call TRBD2 (7 bases). Trimming removed 6 bases from V and 2 bases from J, with 14 bases in between. The CDR3 length is 15 residues. Germline CDR1 is SNHLY and CDR2 is FYNNEI. In nucleotides, the CDR3 is TGTGCCAGCAGCCCCGAGGGGGGGACCTACAATGAGCAGTTCTTC. Translating gives CASSPEGGTYNEQFF.

The chain joins TRBV6-5 to TRBJ1-2, with D hard to call. The germline V and J ends were trimmed by 7 bases and 3 bases, with 18 bases remaining between them. Germline CDR1 reads MNHEY; CDR2 reads SVGAGI. The CDR3 extends over 15 amino acids. The DNA for the CDR3 is TGTGCCAGCACTTCCCCAGGTCGGGGAGACTATGGCTACACCTTC. Translation gives CASTSPGRGDYGYTF.

The gene calls are TRBV6-2 or TRBV6-3 and TRBJ2-7; D unclear. CDR3 length equals 12 residues. Deletions cut 6 bases from V and 0 bases from J, with 6 bases between. CDR1 and CDR2 (germline): MNHEY, SVGEGT. The CDR3 bases are TGTGCCAGCAGCCCGAGCTCCTACGAGCAGTACTTC. It encodes CASSPSSYEQYF.

The rearrangement joins TRBV6-5 to TRBJ1-2, with a tentative D call TRBD1 (6 bases). Germline V gene lookup returns CDR1 MNHEY and CDR2 SVGAGI. V was clipped by 5 bases and J by 7 bases, with 20 bases between them. The CDR3 extends over 15 amino acids. In DNA form, the CDR3 reads TGTGCCAGCAGTCACGCTGGGACACCGGGGGGTGGCTACACCTTC. This translates into CASSHAGTPGGGYTF.

The chain uses TRBV6-5 and TRBJ2-3, with D perhaps TRBD2 (6 bases). The CDR3 has 14 amino acids. Germline CDR1 reads MNHEY; CDR2 reads SVGAGI. V lost 7 bases and J 3 bases, leaving 14 bases between the germline ends. The CDR3 loop reads CASTIHGGTDTQYF. The CDR3 nucleotides read TGTGCCAGCACTATCCACGGAGGGACAGATACGCAGTATTTT.

The CDR3 here is CASSVGGSGYTF. As DNA, the CDR3 is TGTGCCAGCAGCGTCGGCGGTTCCGGTTACACCTTC. This rearrangement joins TRBV9 to TRBJ1-2; D unresolved. Germline CDR1 reads SGDLS; CDR2 reads YYNGEE. The CDR3 covers 12 residues. The V gene lost 2 bases and the J gene lost 11 bases, with 13 bases spanning the gap. Based on the CDR3 plus reference TRBV9 and TRBJ1-2, the full variable domain is DSGVTQTPKHLITATGQRVTLRCSPRSGDLSVYWYQQSLDQGLQFLIQYYNGEERAKGNILERFSAQQFPDLHSELNLSSLELGDSALYFCASSVGGSGYTFGSGTRLTVV.

The CDR3 bases are TGTGCCAGCAGTTTCCAGGGAAACTACAATGAGCAGTTCTTC. This gives the protein CASSFQGNYNEQFF. The V call is TRBV5-4, the J call TRBJ2-1; D is possibly TRBD1 (5 bases). Between the trimmed V and J ends, which lost 5 bases and 3 bases, there was a span of 12 bases. The CDR3 covers 14 residues. Looked up from germline, CDR1 is SGHNT and CDR2 is YYREEE (reference sequence).

Notes on this clone: One end of the junction is discordant with germline, which a read error may explain. The chain couples TRBV6-5 to TRBJ2-1; D perhaps matches TRBD2 (7 bases). The CDR3 runs 15 residues. Per the germline V gene, CDR1 is MNHEY and CDR2 is SVGAGI. The CDR3 spells CASRPGGGGYYEQFF. CDR3 bases: TGTGCCAGCAGACCAGGAGGGGGGGGCTACTATGAGCAGTTCTTC.

There are a few counts of this clone. The chain links TRBV5-4 to TRBJ1-3; a possible D gene is TRBD1 (5 bases). The CDR3 has 14 amino acids. V lost 0 bases to trimming and J lost 3 bases, with 7 bases between them. The germline CDR1 and CDR2 sequences are SGHNT and YYREEE (reference sequence). The CDR3 region has the DNA TGTGCCAGCAGCTTGGGGGGGGATGGAAACACCATATATTTT. It specifies CASSLGGDGNTIYF.